This T cell receptor beta chain comes out of a study of identical twins. Template switching (which added a universal primer site) was used, and cDNA carried unique molecular identifiers. Using its own MiXCR run on the 5' RACE reads, TCRdb lists one record per CDR3 protein. The data hold over 600,000 distinct CDR3 sequences, with about 20% observed a single time. About this clonotype itself: Antigen specificity is unknown.

Germline loops: CDR1 SQVTM, CDR2 ANQGSEA. The CDR3 has 12 amino acids. Trimming at V came to 5 bases and at J to 10 bases, leaving 11 bases not matched to a gene. Study-level results: The authors noted that invariant MAIT and iNKT cells could partly confound zero-insertion analyses. While abundant cord blood beta clonotypes carried fewer insertions, memory repertoires showed no such pattern.

The data also belong to a second study, concerning T cells expressing NK-cell markers. This second study notes: In a group of 5 to 7 donors, dominant NKG2C+ clonotypes represented 1.0-7.0% of CD8+ T cells.

The chain is built from TRBV29-1 and TRBJ2-7; 7 positions agree with TRBD2. This TCR was sampled from a young woman in good health. The source material was PBMCs. In DNA, the CDR3 is TGCAGCGTTCACCCGGGGGGTGGATATCAGTACTTC. This codes for CSVHPGGGYQYF.